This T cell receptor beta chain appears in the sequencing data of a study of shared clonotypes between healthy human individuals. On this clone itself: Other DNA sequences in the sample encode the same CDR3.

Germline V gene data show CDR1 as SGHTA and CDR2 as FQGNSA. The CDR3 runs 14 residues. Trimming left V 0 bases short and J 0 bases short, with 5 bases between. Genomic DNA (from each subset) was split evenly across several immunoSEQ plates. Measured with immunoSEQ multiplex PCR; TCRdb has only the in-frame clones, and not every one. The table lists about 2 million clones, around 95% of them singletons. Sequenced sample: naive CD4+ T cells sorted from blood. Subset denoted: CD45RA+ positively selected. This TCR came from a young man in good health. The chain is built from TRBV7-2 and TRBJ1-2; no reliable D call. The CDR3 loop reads CASSLAPANYGYTF. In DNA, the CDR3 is TGTGCCAGCAGCTTAGCGCCAGCTAACTATGGCTACACCTTC. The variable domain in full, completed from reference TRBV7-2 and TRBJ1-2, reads GAGVSQSPSNKVTEKGKDVELRCDPISGHTALYWYRQSLGQGLEFLIYFQGNSAPDKSGLPSDRFSAERTGGSVSTLTIQRTQQEDSAVYLCASSLAPANYGYTFGSGTRLTVV.